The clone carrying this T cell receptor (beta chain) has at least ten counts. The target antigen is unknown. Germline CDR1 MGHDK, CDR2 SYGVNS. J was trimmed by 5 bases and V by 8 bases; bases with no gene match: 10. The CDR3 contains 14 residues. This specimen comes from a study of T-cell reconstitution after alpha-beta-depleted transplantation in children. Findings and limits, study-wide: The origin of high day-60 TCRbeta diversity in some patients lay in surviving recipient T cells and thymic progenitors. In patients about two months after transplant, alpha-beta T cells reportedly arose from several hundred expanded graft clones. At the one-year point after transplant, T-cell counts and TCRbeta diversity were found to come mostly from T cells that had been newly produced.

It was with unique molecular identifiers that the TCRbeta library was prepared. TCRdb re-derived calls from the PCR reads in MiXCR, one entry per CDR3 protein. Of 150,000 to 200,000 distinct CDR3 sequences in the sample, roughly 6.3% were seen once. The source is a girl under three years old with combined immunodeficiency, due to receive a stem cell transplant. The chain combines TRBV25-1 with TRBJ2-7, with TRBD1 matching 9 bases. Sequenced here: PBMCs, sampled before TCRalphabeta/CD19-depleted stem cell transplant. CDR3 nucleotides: TGTGCCAGCGAGAAAGGGACAGGGATCGACGAGCAGTACTTC. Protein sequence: CASEKGTGIDEQYF.